This entry is about one T cell receptor (beta chain). This clonotype came up many times. Its target antigen remains unknown. Base qualities were left out, and no much larger clone turns up one base away. Library preparation used PCR. TCRdb names Illumina HiSeq 4000 as the instrument used. Preparation of bulk TCR libraries followed a previously described approach, with the TCR primers listed in Table S5. Total RNA was purified with the Qiagen AllPrep DNA/RNA kit. Before any analysis, reads coming from multiple sequencing runs of the same library were combined into one pool. The paper's data handling went like this. Reads were retained only if the reads had an exact TCR constant sequence, and the retained reads were trimmed to 150 nt and grouped according to their 12-nt molecular barcodes. Reads within each barcode group were sub-clustered using a 15% Levenshtein threshold, and quality-weighted consensus sequences were constructed for each RNA molecule. Non-functional sequences were filtered out, along with any lower-count sequence sitting one edit away from another sequence. Based on a fit of two negative binomial distributions, barcode sub-clusters having less than 20% of the maximum read count were discarded. TCRdb took the public reads, trimmed them with fastp at Q25, ran MiXCR for clone calling and kept in-frame beta chains. Rows are combined by CDR3 protein, so each entry shows the most common genes and DNA. The V and J calls follow TCRdb's processing rather than the paper's. This sample holds around 470,000 distinct CDR3 sequences; around 21% were observed only once. Around 0.84% of the sample is taken by the ten largest.

This record belongs to a study of molecular identifiers for immune sequencing clone quantification (dated by TCRdb to between 2018 and 2020). Study-level background: For a replicate experiment, RNA from roughly 20,000 or 100,000 naive CD8 T cells was divided into five aliquots, and four of the five aliquots were sequenced. The study was a methods study using CD8 T cells to benchmark molecular-identifier clustering-based TCR repertoire sequencing (MIDCIRS) and TCR RNA copy counting.

What the work shows at the level of the full study, not this receptor alone: The sizes of highly expanded clones could end up underestimated when identical TCR molecules share a barcode. In CMV-specific effector cells, over 99% of molecules were held by clones above 20 RNA copies, whereas under 1% of molecules were held by such clones in naive cells. When barcode sub-clustering was omitted, TCR diversity was inflated by chimeric consensus sequences, with chimeras reaching as high as 47%. Naive libraries contained spiked-in Jurkat TCR RNA (roughly ten copies' worth), which is not part of the donor repertoire. A single cell's worth of spiked-in Jurkat TCR RNA was reported detectable even among some 920,000 naive CD8 T cells. Modeling indicated about three TCR RNA copies recovered per cell, compared with about 9.4 by digital PCR, which implies a capture efficiency of about 31%.

Libraries of naive CD8 T cells were built from about 20,000 to 1,000,000 sorted cells, with 10%, 30% or 50% of the purified RNA used. On a BD FACSAria II, naive CD8 T cells were FACS-sorted as CD8+CD4-CCR7+CD45RA+ and collected into RLT Plus buffer. To test detection sensitivity, Jurkat RNA equal to 9 to 10 TCR copies was added to samples of about 20,000-1,000,000 naive CD8 T cells. Enrichment of CD8 T cells was performed with RosetteSep CD8+ T Cell Enrichment Cocktail and Ficoll-Paque, after which ACK red cell lysis was carried out. The receptor was derived from a human donor in good health. Some libraries in this study had Jurkat cell RNA spiked in. Sequenced material: naive CD8+ T cells from blood, with Jurkat cell RNA spiked in. What the cell subset or site label conveys for this sample: FACS-sorted CD8+CD4-CCR7+CD45RA+ naive T cells.

The CDR3 has the sequence CASSPPTGRDTEAFF. The DNA sequence reads TGTGCCAGCAGCCCGCCGACAGGGCGGGACACTGAAGCTTTCTTT. The V and J genes are TRBV7-9 and TRBJ1-1; TRBD1 fits 7 bases in the junction. V has 5 bases trimmed and J has 3 bases trimmed; junction bases matching no gene number 9. Reading from cysteine to phenylalanine, the CDR3 counts 15 amino acids. Just the 45-base CDR3 DNA is kept, in frame starting at base 1. Reading the germline V gene (reference sequence) gives CDR1 SEHNR and CDR2 FQNEAQ. Full variable domain (CDR3 extended with the reference TRBV7-9 and TRBJ1-1 proteins): DTGVSQNPRHKITKRGQNVTFRCDPISEHNRLYWYRQTLGQGPEFLTYFQNEAQLEKSRLLSDRFSAERPKGSFSTLEIQRTEQGDSAMYLCASSPPTGRDTEAFFGQGTRLTVV.